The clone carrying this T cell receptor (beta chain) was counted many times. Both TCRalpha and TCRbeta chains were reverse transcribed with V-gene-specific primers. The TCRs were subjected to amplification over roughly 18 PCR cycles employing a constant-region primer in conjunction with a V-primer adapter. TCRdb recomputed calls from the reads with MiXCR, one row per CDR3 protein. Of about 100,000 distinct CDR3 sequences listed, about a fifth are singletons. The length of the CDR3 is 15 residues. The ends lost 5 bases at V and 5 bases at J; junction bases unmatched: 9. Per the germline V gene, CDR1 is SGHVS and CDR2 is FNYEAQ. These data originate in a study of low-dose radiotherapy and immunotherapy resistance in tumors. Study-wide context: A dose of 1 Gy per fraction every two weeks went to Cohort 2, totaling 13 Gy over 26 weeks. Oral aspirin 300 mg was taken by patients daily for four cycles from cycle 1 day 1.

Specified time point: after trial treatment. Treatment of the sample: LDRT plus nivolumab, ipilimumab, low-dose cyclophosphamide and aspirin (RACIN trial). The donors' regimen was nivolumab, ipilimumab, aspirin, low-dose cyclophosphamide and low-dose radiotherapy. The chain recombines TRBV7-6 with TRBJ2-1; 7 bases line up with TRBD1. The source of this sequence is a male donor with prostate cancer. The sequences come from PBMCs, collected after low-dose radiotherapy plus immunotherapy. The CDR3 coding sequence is TGTGCCAGCAGCAAAGACAGGGAAGGTAACAATGAGCAGTTCTTC. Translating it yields CASSKDREGNNEQFF.